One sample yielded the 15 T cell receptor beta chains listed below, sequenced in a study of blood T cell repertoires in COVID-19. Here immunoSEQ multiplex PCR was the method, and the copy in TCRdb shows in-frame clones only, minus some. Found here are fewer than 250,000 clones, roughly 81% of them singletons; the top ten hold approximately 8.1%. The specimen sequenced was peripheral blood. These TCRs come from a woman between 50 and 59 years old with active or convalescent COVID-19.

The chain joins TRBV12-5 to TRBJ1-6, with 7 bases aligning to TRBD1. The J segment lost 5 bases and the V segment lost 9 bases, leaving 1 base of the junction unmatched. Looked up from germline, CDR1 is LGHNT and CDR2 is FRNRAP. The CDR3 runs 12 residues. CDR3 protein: CARGQNNSPLHF. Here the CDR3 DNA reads TGTGCTAGGGGACAGAATAATTCACCCCTCCACTTT.

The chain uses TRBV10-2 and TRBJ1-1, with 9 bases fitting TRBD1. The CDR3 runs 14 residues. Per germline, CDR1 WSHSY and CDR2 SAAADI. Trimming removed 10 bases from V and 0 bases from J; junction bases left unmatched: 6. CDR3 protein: CATRTGEMNTEAFF. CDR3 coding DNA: TGCGCCACACGGACAGGGGAGATGAACACTGAAGCTTTCTTT.

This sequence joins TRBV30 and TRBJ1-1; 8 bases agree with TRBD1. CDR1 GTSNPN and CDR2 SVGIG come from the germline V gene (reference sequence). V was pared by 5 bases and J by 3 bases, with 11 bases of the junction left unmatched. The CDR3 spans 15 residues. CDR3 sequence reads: CAWGRPGQVYTEAFF. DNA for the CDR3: TGTGCCTGGGGACGACCGGGACAGGTCTACACTGAAGCTTTCTTT.

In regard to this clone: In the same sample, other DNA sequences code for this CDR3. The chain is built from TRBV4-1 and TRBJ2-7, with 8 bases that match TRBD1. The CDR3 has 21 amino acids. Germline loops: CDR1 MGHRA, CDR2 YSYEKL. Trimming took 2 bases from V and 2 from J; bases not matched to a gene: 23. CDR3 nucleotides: TGCGCCAGCAGCCAATCCCACCAGACAGGATGGACAGGGCCCCTCACCTACGAGCAGTACTTC. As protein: CASSQSHQTGWTGPLTYEQYF.

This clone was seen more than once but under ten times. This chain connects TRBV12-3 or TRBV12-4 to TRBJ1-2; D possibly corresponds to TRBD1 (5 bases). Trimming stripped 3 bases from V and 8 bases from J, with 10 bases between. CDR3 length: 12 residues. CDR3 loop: CASSFSQAGYTF. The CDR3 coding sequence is TGTGCCAGCAGTTTTTCACAGGCGGGCTACACCTTC.

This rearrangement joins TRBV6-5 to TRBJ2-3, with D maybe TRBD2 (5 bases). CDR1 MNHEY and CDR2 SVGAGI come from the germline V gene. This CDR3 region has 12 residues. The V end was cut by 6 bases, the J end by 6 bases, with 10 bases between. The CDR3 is CASRRGYDTQYF. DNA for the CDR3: TGTGCCAGCAGAAGAGGGTACGATACGCAGTATTTT.

The CDR3 DNA is TGCGCCAGCAGCTTGGGACAGGCGTCCTACGAGCAGTACTTC. It yields the protein CASSLGQASYEQYF. This chain connects TRBV5-1 to TRBJ2-7, with a possible D match to TRBD1 (6 bases). Deletions cut 0 bases from V and 1 base from J, with 8 bases between. The germline V gene has CDR1 SGHRS and CDR2 YFSETQ. This CDR3 has 14 residues.

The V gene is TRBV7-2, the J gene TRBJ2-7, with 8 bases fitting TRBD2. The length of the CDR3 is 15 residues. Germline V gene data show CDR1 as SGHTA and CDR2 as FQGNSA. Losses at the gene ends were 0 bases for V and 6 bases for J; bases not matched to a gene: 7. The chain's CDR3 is CASSLAWRGDSEQYV. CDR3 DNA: TGTGCCAGCAGCTTAGCTTGGCGGGGGGATAGCGAGCAGTACGTC.

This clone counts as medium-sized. The CDR3 bases are TGCGCCAGCAGCTTAAACCCAGGGGGGAACACTGAAGCTTTCTTT. Its protein product is CASSLNPGGNTEAFF. This sequence joins TRBV5-1 and TRBJ1-1; 7 positions agree with TRBD1. Trimming cost V 2 bases and J 1 base; bases outside gene matches: 5. The germline V gene has CDR1 SGHRS and CDR2 YFSETQ. CDR3 length equals 15 residues. The full variable domain, with the rest looked up from reference TRBV5-1 and TRBJ1-1, is KAGVTQTPRYLIKTRGQQVTLSCSPISGHRSVSWYQQTPGQGLQFLFEYFSETQRNKGNFPGRFSGRQFSNSRSEMNVSTLELGDSALYLCASSLNPGGNTEAFFGQGTRLTVV.

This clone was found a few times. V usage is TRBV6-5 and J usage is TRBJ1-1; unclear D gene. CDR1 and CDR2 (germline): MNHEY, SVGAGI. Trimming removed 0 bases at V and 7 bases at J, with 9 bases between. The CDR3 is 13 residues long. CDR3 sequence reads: CASSYSNPGEAFF. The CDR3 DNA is TGTGCCAGCAGTTACTCGAACCCCGGTGAAGCTTTCTTT.

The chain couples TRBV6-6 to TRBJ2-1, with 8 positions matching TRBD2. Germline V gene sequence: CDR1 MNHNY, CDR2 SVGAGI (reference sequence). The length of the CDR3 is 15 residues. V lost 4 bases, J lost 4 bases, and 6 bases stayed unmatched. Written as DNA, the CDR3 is TGTGCCAGCAGTTCCTCCCGCGGGGGGTACAATGAGCAGTTCTTC. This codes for CASSSSRGGYNEQFF.

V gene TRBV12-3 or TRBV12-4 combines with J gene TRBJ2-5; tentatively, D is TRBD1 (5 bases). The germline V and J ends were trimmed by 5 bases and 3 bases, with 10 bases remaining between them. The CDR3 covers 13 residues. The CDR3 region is CASSRRVEETQYF. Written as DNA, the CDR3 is TGTGCCAGCAGTCGCAGGGTTGAAGAGACCCAGTACTTC.

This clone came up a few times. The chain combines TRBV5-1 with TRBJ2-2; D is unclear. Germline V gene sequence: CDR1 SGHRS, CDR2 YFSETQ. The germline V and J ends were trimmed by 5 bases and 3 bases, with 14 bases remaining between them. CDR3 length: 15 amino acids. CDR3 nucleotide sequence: TGCGCCAGCAGTAAATATGGCAGCGACACCGGGGAGCTGTTTTTT. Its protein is CASSKYGSDTGELFF.

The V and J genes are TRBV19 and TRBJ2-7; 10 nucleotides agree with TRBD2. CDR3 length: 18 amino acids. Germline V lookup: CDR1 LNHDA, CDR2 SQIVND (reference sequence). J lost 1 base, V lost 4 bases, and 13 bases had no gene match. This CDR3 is CASSTARQREGDSYEQYF. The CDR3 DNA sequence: TGTGCCAGTAGTACCGCCCGCCAGCGGGAGGGAGATTCCTACGAGCAGTACTTC.

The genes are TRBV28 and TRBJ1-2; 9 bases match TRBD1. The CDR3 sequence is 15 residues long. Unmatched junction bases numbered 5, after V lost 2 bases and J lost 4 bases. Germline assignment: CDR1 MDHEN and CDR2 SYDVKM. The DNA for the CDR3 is TGTGCCAGCAGTTTACCGACAGGGGGGCCCTATGGCTACACCTTC. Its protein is CASSLPTGGPYGYTF.